This section outlines one T cell receptor beta chain sequence together with its context. The antigen remains unidentified. Investigators reverse transcribed all isolated RNA, so they sequenced expressed TCRB transcripts. Here immunoSEQ multiplex PCR was the method, and the copy in TCRdb shows in-frame clones only, minus some. Of roughly 730,000 clones in the sample, around 15% were seen once. Deletions cut 5 bases from V and 2 bases from J, with 21 bases between. Germline values: CDR1 LNHDA, CDR2 SQIVND (reference sequence). This CDR3 contains 18 residues. The source of the sample is a study of beta chain features in type 1 diabetes. Findings of the study overall: Patients with Type 1 diabetes showed moderately but significantly shorter TCRB CDR3s in all four CD4+ subsets.

The chain has TRBV19 and TRBJ2-2; D gene uncertain. This clonotype was sampled from a man aged 18 to 30 with type 1 diabetes. Sequencing used naive CD4+ T cells from blood. The CDR3 region is CASSLHTLDLLNTGELFF. In DNA, the CDR3 is TGTGCCAGTAGTCTCCACACCTTGGACCTGCTCAACACCGGGGAGCTGTTTTTT.